This T cell receptor (beta chain) was profiled in a study of shared clonotypes between healthy human individuals. For the study at large: A couple of female and a few male donors aged 18 to 49 were enrolled.

This clone showed up just a few times. At the DNA level, this CDR3 is encoded by other sequences in the same sample as well. V was trimmed by 0 bases and J by 5 bases, leaving 11 bases between them. The CDR3 loop spans 15 amino acids. Germline V gives CDR1 MNHEY, CDR2 SVGAGI. Assay execution took place at the deep level. The genomic DNA of each subset was split evenly across several immunoSEQ plates. Here immunoSEQ multiplex PCR was the method, and the copy in TCRdb shows in-frame clones only, minus some. The sample yields about 980,000 clones, 60% to 85% seen once. The sequenced sample consisted of memory CD4+ T cells sorted from blood. Subset indicated: CD45RA-negative fraction. The TCR sequence derives from a young man in good health. The J gene is TRBJ1-5, the V gene TRBV6-5, with D possibly being TRBD1 (5 bases). CDR3 sequence reads: CASSYSNQGDQPQHF. The CDR3 nucleotides read TGTGCCAGCAGTTACTCGAACCAGGGTGATCAGCCCCAGCATTTT.